The clone carrying this T cell receptor (beta chain) was observed once. Its antigen is not known. These data come from a study of high-grade serous ovarian cancer treatment subgroups. Study-level information: Mean per sample: around 14,000 reads, just under 7,500 unique TCR beta rearrangements.

Findings of the study overall: Spatial context was lost because tumors were sequenced in bulk. TCR relatedness rose with neoantigen level and trended with mutation load.

Clones were read by immunoSEQ multiplex PCR, and TCRdb kept only the in-frame ones, dropping some. The table shows about 4,800 clones, with 78% occurring only once. Germline CDR1 SGHTA, CDR2 FQGNSA. V was shortened by 2 bases and J by 4 bases, with 11 bases between the two germline ends. The CDR3 covers 14 residues. Tumor samples were taken before definitive surgery or chemotherapy. J is TRBJ1-1 and V is TRBV7-2, with D perhaps matching TRBD1 (5 bases). Sequenced input: tumor tissue. The TCR comes from a human donor with high-grade serous ovarian cancer. The CDR3 bases are TGTGCCAGCAGCTTACGAAGTGGGGGCACTGAAGCTTTCTTT. It specifies CASSLRSGGTEAFF.